The entry below gives a single TCR beta chain sequence along with its context. Its target is unknown. The CDR3 covers 14 residues. The J segment lost 5 bases and the V segment lost 5 bases, leaving 6 bases of the junction unmatched. CDR1 SGHVS and CDR2 FNYEAQ come from the germline V gene. As it was prepared, the TCRbeta library received unique molecular identifiers. TCRdb ran MiXCR on the PCR reads and lists one entry per CDR3 protein. The sample carries 65,000 to 70,000 distinct CDR3 sequences, 4.9% recorded once. This entry belongs to a study of T-cell reconstitution after alpha-beta-depleted transplantation in children. Findings and limits, study-wide: At day 60, the high TCRbeta diversity found in some patients originated from recipient T cells and thymic progenitors that had survived. By about two months after transplant, alpha-beta T cells reportedly arose from several hundred graft clones that had expanded. It was newly produced T cells that mostly accounted for T-cell counts and diversity one year after transplant.

The chain joins TRBV7-6 to TRBJ2-3; TRBD2 matches at 8 bases. Material: PBMCs, mostly from graft donor cells, obtained 180 days after TCRalphabeta/CD19-depleted stem cell transplant. This TCR was recovered from a boy under three years old who had a stem cell transplant for acute myeloid leukemia, so the T cells may come from the graft donor. As DNA, the CDR3 is TGTGCCAGCAGCCCGCGGGGGGCGGAAGATACGCAGTATTTT. Translating gives CASSPRGAEDTQYF.